This T cell receptor (beta chain) emerged from a study of T cells in Graves' hyperthyroidism and ophthalmopathy. Study-level points and caveats: Blood held most thyroid clonotypes expanded above 0.001 frequency. Model predictions of ophthalmopathy came a median around 6.5 months before onset.

Exclusion followed for patients with uncontrolled infection, other autoimmune disease, pregnancy or lactation. J lost 9 bases, V lost 6 bases, and 11 bases had no gene match. This CDR3 spans 15 amino acids. The germline V gene has CDR1 SGHAT and CDR2 FQNNGV. TCR beta CDR3 region amplification was performed from RNA transcripts. TCR CDR3 regions were first amplified by RT-PCR with HTBI primers. Each CDR3 protein gets one entry after TCRdb re-called the multiplex PCR reads with MiXCR. This sample has 250,000 to 300,000 distinct CDR3 sequences, with roughly 15% found just once. Points on this clonotype: What it binds is not known.

The V call is TRBV11-2, the J call TRBJ2-1; 10 nucleotides match TRBD2. The TCR sequence derives from a woman aged 40 to 49 with Graves' hyperthyroidism that later progressed to Graves' ophthalmopathy. Sequenced sample: blood. CDR3 coding DNA: TGTGCCAGCAGTCGCGCTAGCGGGAGTGGCGGTGAGCAGTTCTTC. Translated: CASSRASGSGGEQFF.